This is a list of T cell receptor beta chains from one sample in a study of graft-versus-host responses after intestinal transplantation. Some clones are missing from TCRdb's copy, which holds only in-frame ones; the method was immunoSEQ multiplex PCR. The sample shows about 97,000 clones, about nine tenths of them seen only once. Material: PBMCs, obtained roughly 68 weeks after intestinal transplant. These receptors came from a human patient who received an intestinal transplant, so some T cells may come from the graft donor. Each CDR3 is given with its conserved first and last residue. D genes are given only for firm matches. Clone size, where shown, is once, few, many, or a class for clones that have expanded.

TGTGCCATCAGTGAGTCTGGAGAGTCCAACACTGAAGCTTTCTTT	CAISESGESNTEAFF	TRBJ1-1	TRBV10-3	-	-
TGTGCCAGCAGCGAGGCGGGCAGACTCACTGAAGCTTTCTTT	CASSEAGRLTEAFF	TRBJ1-1	TRBV9	-	-
TGCGCCAGCAGCCAAGATACTAGCGGGGTGTACGAGCAGTACTTC	CASSQDTSGVYEQYF	TRBJ2-7	TRBV4-1	-	TRBD2
TGTGCCAGCAACCTAGCGGGGGGGCGTAATGAGCAGTTCTTC	CASNLAGGRNEQFF	TRBJ2-1	TRBV6-1	-	TRBD2
TGTGCCAGCTCTCTCACCGACGGATTTGGCCCCTACGAGCAGTACTTC	CASSLTDGFGPYEQYF	TRBJ2-7	TRBV18	-	-
TGTGCCAGCAGCAAAGCCGAGGACAGGGGGAACACTGAAGCTTTCTTT	CASSKAEDRGNTEAFF	TRBJ1-1	TRBV21-1	-	-
TGTGCCAGCAGCGCCGACAGGGGGATTAATGAAAAACTGTTTTTT	CASSADRGINEKLFF	TRBJ1-4	TRBV9	-	TRBD1
TGTGCCAGCAGTGGACCGGGACAGGGATACACTGAAGCTTTCTTT	CASSGPGQGYTEAFF	TRBJ1-1	TRBV25-1	few	TRBD1
TGTGCCAGCAGCGCCGGGACTAGCCCCCGTGCGGAGACCCAGTACTTC	CASSAGTSPRAETQYF	TRBJ2-5	TRBV5-4	few	TRBD2
TGTGCCAGCAGCCCTCCCGGGTTTCGGGGGAACTATGGCTACACCTTC	CASSPPGFRGNYGYTF	TRBJ1-2	TRBV7-9	once	-
TGTGCCAGCAGCTTAGGGCGGGAATACACTGAAGCTTTCTTT	CASSLGREYTEAFF	TRBJ1-1	TRBV7-9	-	-
TGTGCCAGCTCGGACAGGGGGGAAAAACTGTTTTTT	CASSDRGEKLFF	TRBJ1-4	TRBV18	-	TRBD1
TGTGCCAGCAGCCCGGGACAGGGTAAGAGCAATCAGCCCCAGCATTTT	CASSPGQGKSNQPQHF	TRBJ1-5	TRBV9	few	TRBD1
TGTGCCAGCTCGGGGGATCAGTATGGCTACACCTTC	CASSGDQYGYTF	TRBJ1-2	TRBV27	once	-
TGTGCCAGTAGTCACGGTGAAAAACTGTTTTTT	CASSHGEKLFF	TRBJ1-4	TRBV19	-	-
TGTGCCAGCTCACCATCAACTAGCGGGGGGGCCGGGGCCAAAAACATTCAGTACTTC	CASSPSTSGGAGAKNIQYF	TRBJ2-4	TRBV18	-	TRBD2
TGTGCCAGCAGCCCCGACAGGGCGGGGGAGCAGTACTTC	CASSPDRAGEQYF	TRBJ2-7	TRBV27	-	-
TGTGCCATCAGTAACAGCTACGAGCAGTACTTC	CAISNSYEQYF	TRBJ2-7	TRBV10-3	few	-
TGTGCCAGCAGCTTGCAGCCGTTGAATGAAGCTTTCTTT	CASSLQPLNEAFF	TRBJ1-1	TRBV5-4	-	-
TGCAGCGTGGGGGAGGCAGGAGGAATCTATGGCTACACCTTC	CSVGEAGGIYGYTF	TRBJ1-2	TRBV29-1	-	-
TGTGCCAGTACCCTCTCTAACACCGGGGAGCTGTTTTTT	CASTLSNTGELFF	TRBJ2-2	TRBV19	once	-
TGTGCCAGCAGCCAGGACCGCTTCAATGAGCAGTTCTTC	CASSQDRFNEQFF	TRBJ2-1	TRBV6-1	once	-
TGTGCCAGCTCCCAATCCGGGACCTCCATCAACTATGGCTACACCTTC	CASSQSGTSINYGYTF	TRBJ1-2	TRBV18	-	-